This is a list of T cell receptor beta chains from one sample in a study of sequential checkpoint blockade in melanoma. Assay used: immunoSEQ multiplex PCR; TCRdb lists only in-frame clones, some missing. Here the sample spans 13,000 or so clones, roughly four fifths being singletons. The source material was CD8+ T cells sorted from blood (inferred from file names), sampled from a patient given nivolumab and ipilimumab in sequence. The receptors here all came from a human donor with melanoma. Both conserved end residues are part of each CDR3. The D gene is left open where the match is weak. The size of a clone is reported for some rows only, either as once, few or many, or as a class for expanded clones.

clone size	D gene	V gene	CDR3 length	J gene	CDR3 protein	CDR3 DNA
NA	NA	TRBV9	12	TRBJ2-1	CASSVTSIEQFF	TGTGCCAGCAGCGTGACTAGTATTGAGCAGTTCTTC
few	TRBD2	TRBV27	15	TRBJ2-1	CASSFLAGGINEQFF	TGTGCCAGCAGTTTCTTAGCGGGGGGAATAAATGAGCAGTTCTTC
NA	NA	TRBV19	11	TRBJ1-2	CATVVSYGYTF	TGTGCCACCGTTGTTTCGTATGGCTACACCTTC
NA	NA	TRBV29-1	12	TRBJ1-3	CSVVLRQNTIYF	TGCAGCGTTGTACTCAGGCAAAACACCATATATTTT
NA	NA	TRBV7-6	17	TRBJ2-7	CASSLGLGHQISYEQYF	TGTGCCAGCAGCTTAGGATTGGGACATCAGATCTCCTACGAGCAGTACTTC
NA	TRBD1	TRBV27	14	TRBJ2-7	CASSLLGQYYEQYF	TGTGCCAGCAGTTTACTGGGACAGTACTACGAGCAGTACTTC
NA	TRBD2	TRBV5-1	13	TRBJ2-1	CASSLTGGHEQFF	TGCGCCAGCAGCTTAACGGGGGGGCATGAGCAGTTCTTC
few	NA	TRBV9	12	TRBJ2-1	CASSPNYNEQFF	TGTGCCAGCAGCCCCAACTACAATGAGCAGTTCTTC
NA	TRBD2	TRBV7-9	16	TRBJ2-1	CASSFPTSGGGNEQFF	TGTGCCAGCAGCTTTCCGACTAGCGGGGGAGGCAATGAGCAGTTCTTC
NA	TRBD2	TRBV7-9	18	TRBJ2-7	CASSLRLAGGPISYEQYF	TGTGCCAGCAGCTTACGGCTAGCGGGGGGGCCCATCTCCTACGAGCAGTACTTC
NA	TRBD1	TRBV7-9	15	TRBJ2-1	CASSLARDRGNEQFF	TGTGCCAGCAGCTTAGCCCGGGACAGGGGCAATGAGCAGTTCTTC
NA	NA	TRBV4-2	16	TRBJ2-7	CASSQEWLGLYYEQYF	TGTGCCAGCAGCCAAGAGTGGCTAGGCCTTTACTACGAGCAGTACTTC
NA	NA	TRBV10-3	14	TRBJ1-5	CAISEGRLNQPQHF	TGTGCCATCAGTGAAGGCAGGCTCAATCAGCCCCAGCATTTT
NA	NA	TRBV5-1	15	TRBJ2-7	CASSFAGGSGREQYF	NA
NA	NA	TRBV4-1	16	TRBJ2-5	CASSHHIGQLQETQYF	TGCGCCAGCAGCCACCATATTGGACAGCTCCAAGAGACCCAGTACTTC
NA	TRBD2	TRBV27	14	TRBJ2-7	CASSLGTSGYEQYF	TGTGCCAGCAGTCTCGGCACTAGCGGCTACGAGCAGTACTTC
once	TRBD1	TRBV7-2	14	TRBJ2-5	CASSFRQGVETQYF	TGTGCCAGCAGCTTCCGGCAGGGGGTAGAGACCCAGTACTTC
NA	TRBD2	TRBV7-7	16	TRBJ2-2	CASSPQRLAGTGELFF	TGTGCTAGCAGCCCGCAAAGACTAGCGGGAACCGGGGAGCTGTTTTTT
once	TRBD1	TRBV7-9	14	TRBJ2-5	CASSPGTGLETQYF	TGTGCCAGCAGCCCCGGGACAGGGTTAGAGACCCAGTACTTC
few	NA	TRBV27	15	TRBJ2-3	CASSYTASRADTQYF	TGTGCCAGCAGTTATACGGCCTCCCGGGCAGATACGCAGTATTTT
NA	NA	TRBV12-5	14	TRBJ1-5	CASGVGAGNQPQHF	TGTGCTAGTGGTGTTGGGGCGGGCAATCAGCCCCAGCATTTT
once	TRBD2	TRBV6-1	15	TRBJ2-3	CAIQKWRGGLDTQYF	TGTGCCATCCAAAAGTGGCGGGGGGGCCTTGATACGCAGTATTTT
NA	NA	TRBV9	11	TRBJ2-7	CASSVSGEQYF	TGTGCCAGCAGCGTATCGGGGGAGCAGTACTTC
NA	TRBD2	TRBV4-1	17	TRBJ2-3	CASSQESSGSSADTQYF	TGCGCCAGCAGCCAAGAGTCTAGCGGGAGTTCAGCAGATACGCAGTATTTT
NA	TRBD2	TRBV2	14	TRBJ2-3	CASIGGGKADTQYF	TGTGCCAGCATCGGGGGGGGGAAAGCAGATACGCAGTATTTT
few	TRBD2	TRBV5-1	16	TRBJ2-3	CASGTSGGALADTQYF	TGCGCCAGCGGGACTAGCGGGGGGGCGTTAGCAGATACGCAGTATTTT
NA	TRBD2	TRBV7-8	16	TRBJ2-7	CASSSPSSGRGYEQYF	TGTGCCAGCAGCTCCCCCTCTAGCGGGAGGGGGTACGAGCAGTACTTC
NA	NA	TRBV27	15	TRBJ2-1	CASSPGRGTYNEQFF	TGTGCCAGCAGTCCTGGACGGGGGACCTACAATGAGCAGTTCTTC
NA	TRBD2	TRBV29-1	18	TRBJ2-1	CSVEGLAGKRSSYNEQFF	TGCAGCGTTGAAGGACTAGCGGGTAAAAGGAGCTCCTACAATGAGCAGTTCTTC
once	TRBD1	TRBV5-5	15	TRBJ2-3	CASSSETGTVDTQYF	TGTGCCAGCAGCTCGGAAACCGGGACAGTTGATACGCAGTATTTT
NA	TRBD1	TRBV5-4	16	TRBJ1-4	CASSRDRGRANEKLFF	TGTGCCAGCAGCCGGGACAGGGGGCGAGCTAATGAAAAACTGTTTTTT
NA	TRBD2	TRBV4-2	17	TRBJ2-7	CASSPGLAGGQGRKQYF	TGTGCCAGCAGCCCAGGACTAGCGGGAGGGCAGGGCAGGAAGCAGTACTTC
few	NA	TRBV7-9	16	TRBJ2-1	CASSFGGEPSYNEQFF	TGTGCCAGCAGCTTCGGGGGAGAGCCATCCTACAATGAGCAGTTCTTC
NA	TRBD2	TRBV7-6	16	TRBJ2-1	CASSLRATSGIDEQFF	TGTGCCAGCAGTCTCCGGGCGACTAGCGGGATTGATGAGCAGTTCTTC
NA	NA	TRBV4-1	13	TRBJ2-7	CASSSSVPYEQYF	TGCGCCAGCAGCAGCAGCGTCCCCTACGAGCAGTACTTC
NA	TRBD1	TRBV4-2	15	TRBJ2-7	CASSPSTGATYEQYF	TGTGCCAGCAGCCCCAGCACAGGGGCGACCTACGAGCAGTACTTC
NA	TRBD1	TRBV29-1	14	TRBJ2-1	CSGQTGVRGDEQFF	TGCAGCGGGCAAACAGGGGTCAGGGGCGATGAGCAGTTCTTC
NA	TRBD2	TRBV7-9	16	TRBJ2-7	CASSRSHGAGGYEQYF	TGTGCCAGCAGCCGGAGCCATGGGGCGGGGGGATACGAGCAGTACTTC
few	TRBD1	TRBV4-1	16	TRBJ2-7	CASSQGGDRGTYEQYF	TGCGCCAGCAGCCAGGGGGGGGACAGGGGTACCTACGAGCAGTACTTC
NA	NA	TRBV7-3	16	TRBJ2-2	CASSGPGTRNTGELFF	TGTGCCAGCAGCGGCCCCGGGACAAGGAACACCGGGGAGCTGTTTTTT